The present T cell receptor (beta chain) was sequenced within a study of T cell responses to AZD1222 COVID-19 vaccine. The overall study: Pooling was applied to second doses at about 4 or about 12 weeks. Findings of the study overall: The donors showed a predominance of white British ancestry and of females, with possible underestimation of clonal diversity. Reports indicate that nearly half of spike-specific TCRs are directed at unmutated variant regions. Spike was spanned by vaccine-associated CD4 TCRs, with dominance at 160-218 and 743-854.

Produced via immunoSEQ multiplex PCR; TCRdb's table is partial and in-frame only. Seen here are 95,000 to 150,000 clones, about nine tenths observed once, and the top ten hold approximately 7.5%. V lost 1 base, J lost 9 bases, and 13 bases lay in between. Germline V gives CDR1 SGHTA, CDR2 FQGNSA. This CDR3 comprises 15 residues. Notes on this clone: Its antigen is currently unknown.

The sample was peripheral blood, taken on day 0 of AZD1222 vaccination. The J gene is TRBJ1-6, the V gene TRBV7-2, with a tentative D call TRBD1 (5 bases). The clonotype comes from an adult in good health. This CDR3 reads CASSLEGGVISPLHF. The CDR3 coding sequence is TGTGCCAGCAGCTTAGAGGGAGGGGTCATTTCACCCCTCCACTTT.